A single sample gave rise to the 17 T cell receptor beta chains below, sequenced in a study of PD-L1 blockade in urothelial cancer. Measured with immunoSEQ multiplex PCR; TCRdb has only the in-frame clones, and not every one. The data contain around 57,000 clones, around four fifths of them singletons. Time point noted: pretreatment peripheral blood. Material: PBMCs, obtained around atezolizumab (anti-PD-L1) treatment. These receptors were taken from a man in his 70s with urothelial cancer.

In this sample, this clone turned up once. The chain employs TRBV5-1 and TRBJ1-4; 8 positions agree with TRBD1. The junction had 9 bases not matched to a gene; V was cut back by 10 bases and J by 7 bases. Per germline, CDR1 SGHRS and CDR2 YFSETQ. The CDR3 is made up of 13 amino acids. CDR3 sequence: CASGKDRVEKLFF. CDR3 sequence (DNA): TGCGCCTCTGGAAAGGACAGGGTTGAAAAACTGTTTTTT.

The V and J genes are TRBV7-8 and TRBJ1-1; tentatively, D is TRBD1 (6 bases). The CDR3 runs 12 residues. The ends were cut back, 5 bases at V and 7 bases at J, with 11 bases in the middle. Germline V gene lookup returns CDR1 SGHVS and CDR2 FQNEAQ. CDR3 sequence (DNA): TGTGCCAGCAGCCCGAAGACAGGTGAAGCTTTCTTT. Amino acid sequence: CASSPKTGEAFF. Variable domain in full (rest from reference TRBV7-8 and TRBJ1-1): GAGVSQSPRYKVAKRGQDVALRCDPISGHVSLFWYQQALGQGPEFLTYFQNEAQLDKSGLPSDRFFAERPEGSVSTLKIQRTQQEDSAVYLCASSPKTGEAFFGQGTRLTVV.

The chain is built from TRBV25-1 and TRBJ1-2, with TRBD1 matching 7 bases. The junction had 7 bases not matched to a gene; V was cut back by 1 base and J by 8 bases. Germline values: CDR1 MGHDK, CDR2 SYGVNS. There are 14 residues in the CDR3. The DNA of the CDR3 is TGTGCCAGCAGTGAATTCTGGGACAGATCCGGCTACACCTTC. This gives the protein CASSEFWDRSGYTF.

This chain joins TRBV7-9 and TRBJ1-3; D ambiguous. CDR3 length: 15 amino acids. Germline V gene lookup returns CDR1 SEHNR and CDR2 FQNEAQ (reference sequence). V lost 4 bases, J lost 3 bases, and 13 bases lay in between. CDR3 nucleotide sequence: TGTGCCAGCAGCTCCAACAGAGACGGTGGAAACACCATATATTTT. Translating it yields CASSSNRDGGNTIYF.

This chain links TRBV28 with TRBJ2-7, with a weak D call TRBD1 (5 bases). V was pared by 6 bases and J by 4 bases, with 22 bases between. The CDR3 consists of 16 residues. Germline V gene data show CDR1 as MDHEN and CDR2 as SYDVKM. CDR3 amino acids: CASSRTGGGFGYEQYF. CDR3 coding DNA: TGTGCCAGCAGCCGAACAGGTGGCGGATTTGGTTACGAGCAGTACTTC.

This rearrangement joins TRBV5-1 to TRBJ2-7, with a weak D call TRBD2 (5 bases). This CDR3 region has 15 residues. The germline V gene has CDR1 SGHRS and CDR2 YFSETQ. V lost 0 bases to trimming and J lost 6 bases, with 16 bases between them. CDR3 residues: CASSLAGLSHTEQYF. The CDR3 region has the DNA TGCGCCAGCAGCTTGGCCGGACTTTCTCACACCGAGCAGTACTTC.

The V and J genes are TRBV7-9 and TRBJ1-4; 8 nucleotides align to TRBD1. CDR1 is SEHNR and CDR2 is FQNEAQ in the germline V gene (reference sequence). Trimming removed 4 bases from V and 3 bases from J; junction bases left unmatched: 7. The CDR3 is 16 residues long. This chain's CDR3 is CASSSTWTGSNEKLFF. CDR3 DNA sequence: TGTGCCAGCAGCTCGACCTGGACAGGGTCTAATGAAAAACTGTTTTTT. The variable domain in full, completed from reference TRBV7-9 and TRBJ1-4, reads DTGVSQNPRHKITKRGQNVTFRCDPISEHNRLYWYRQTLGQGPEFLTYFQNEAQLEKSRLLSDRFSAERPKGSFSTLEIQRTEQGDSAMYLCASSSTWTGSNEKLFFGSGTQLSVL.

The chain links TRBV29-1 to TRBJ1-1, with 9 bases fitting TRBD1. The CDR3 spans 14 residues. The V segment lost 7 bases and the J segment 1 base; nucleotides outside the gene matches: 7. The V gene's germline CDR1 is SQVTM and CDR2 ANQGSEA. CDR3 nucleotide sequence: TGCAGCGCCCGGGACAGGGTGGCGAACACTGAAGCTTTCTTT. This gives the protein CSARDRVANTEAFF.

The V call is TRBV10-3, the J call TRBJ1-5, with TRBD1 matching over 10 bases. There are 14 residues in the CDR3. CDR1 ENHRY and CDR2 SYGVKD come from the germline V gene. V lost 6 bases, J lost 2 bases, and 1 base stayed unmatched. CDR3 bases: TGTGCCATCAGGGGGACAGGGGGCAATCAGCCCCAGCATTTT. It encodes CAIRGTGGNQPQHF.

The chain uses TRBV18 and TRBJ2-7; TRBD2 matches 10 bases. The germline CDR1 and CDR2 sequences are KGHSH and LQKENI. The CDR3 loop spans 15 amino acids. With V trimmed by 3 bases and J by 2 bases, 4 bases remained unmatched. The CDR3 sequence: CASSPGLAGAYEQYF. CDR3 nucleotides: TGTGCCAGCTCACCGGGGCTAGCGGGAGCCTACGAGCAGTACTTC.

This clone is a singleton in its sample. The V call is TRBV4-3, the J call TRBJ2-3, with 9 bases lining up with TRBD2. V gave up 8 bases and J gave up 2 bases; unmatched junction bases: 5. This CDR3 contains 14 residues. CDR1 and CDR2 (germline): LGHNA, YSLEER. In nucleotides, the CDR3 is TGCGCCAGCTCGACTAGCGGTCTCACAGATACGCAGTATTTT. Protein: CASSTSGLTDTQYF.

This clone turned up a few times. The chain uses TRBV5-4 and TRBJ2-4; 8 bases map to TRBD1. In germline, CDR1 is SGHNT, CDR2 YYREEE (reference sequence). V was pared by 4 bases and J by 4 bases, with 7 bases of the junction left unmatched. This CDR3 has 15 residues. The CDR3 reads CASSPGQGPKNIQYF. CDR3 DNA: TGTGCCAGCAGCCCAGGACAGGGTCCTAAAAACATTCAGTACTTC.

The count of this clone is one. The CDR3 loop is CASSVEPGQGASGANVLTF. Here the CDR3 DNA reads TGTGCCAGCAGCGTGGAGCCGGGACAGGGGGCATCAGGGGCCAACGTCCTGACTTTC. The chain joins TRBV9 to TRBJ2-6; 12 bases agree with TRBD1. The CDR3 is 19 residues long. V trimming: 2 bases; J trimming: 4 bases; junction bases outside the gene matches: 10. CDR1 and CDR2 (germline): SGDLS, YYNGEE.

This chain joins TRBV19 and TRBJ1-1; tentatively, D is TRBD1 (6 bases). Germline loops: CDR1 LNHDA, CDR2 SQIVND (reference sequence). CDR3 size: 12 residues. Trimming left V 5 bases short and J 10 bases short, with 14 bases between. The CDR3 nucleotides read TGTGCCAGTAGTCCTTGGACAGCGGCAGCTTTCTTT. It translates to CASSPWTAAAFF.

This sequence joins TRBV6-6 and TRBJ1-1; D is ambiguous. This CDR3 comprises 15 residues. Germline V gene data show CDR1 as MNHNY and CDR2 as SVGAGI (reference sequence). Trimming removed 3 bases from V and 4 bases from J, with 15 bases in between. CDR3 DNA: TGTGCCAGCAGTTATTCGAACCCAGGCGTCACTGAAGCTTTCTTT. Translated, it gives CASSYSNPGVTEAFF.

The J gene is TRBJ2-3, the V gene TRBV7-3; D not certain. Trimming stripped 3 bases from V and 3 bases from J, with 7 bases between. This CDR3 comprises 13 residues. Germline CDR1 is SGHTA and CDR2 is FQGTGA. The CDR3 reads CASSFSPTDTQYF. The CDR3 coding sequence is TGTGCCAGCAGCTTTTCCCCTACAGATACGCAGTATTTT.

For the CDR3, the DNA is TGTGCCAGCAGCTTGGCCACAGGGGATTCCTATGGCTACACCTTC. It codes for CASSLATGDSYGYTF. The rearrangement joins TRBV11-3 to TRBJ1-2; 7 bases are a match to TRBD1. The CDR3 has 15 residues. Germline CDR1 is SGHNT and CDR2 is YENEEA. J lost 4 bases, V lost 3 bases, and 8 bases had no gene match.